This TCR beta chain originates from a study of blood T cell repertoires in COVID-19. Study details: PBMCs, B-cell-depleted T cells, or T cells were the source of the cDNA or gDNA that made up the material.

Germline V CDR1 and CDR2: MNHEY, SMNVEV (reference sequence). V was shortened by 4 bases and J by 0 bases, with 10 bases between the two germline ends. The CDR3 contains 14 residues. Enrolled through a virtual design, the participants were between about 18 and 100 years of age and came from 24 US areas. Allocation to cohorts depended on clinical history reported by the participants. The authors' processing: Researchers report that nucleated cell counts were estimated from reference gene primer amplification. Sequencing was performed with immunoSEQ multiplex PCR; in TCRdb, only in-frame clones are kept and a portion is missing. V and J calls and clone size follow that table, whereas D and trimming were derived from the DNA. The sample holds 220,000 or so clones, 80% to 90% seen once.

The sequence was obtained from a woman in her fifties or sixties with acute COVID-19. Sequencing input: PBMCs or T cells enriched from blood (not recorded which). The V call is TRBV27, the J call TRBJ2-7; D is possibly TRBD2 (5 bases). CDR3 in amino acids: CASSSEAVSYEQYF. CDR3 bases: TGTGCCAGCAGTTCTGAAGCGGTCTCCTACGAGCAGTACTTC.